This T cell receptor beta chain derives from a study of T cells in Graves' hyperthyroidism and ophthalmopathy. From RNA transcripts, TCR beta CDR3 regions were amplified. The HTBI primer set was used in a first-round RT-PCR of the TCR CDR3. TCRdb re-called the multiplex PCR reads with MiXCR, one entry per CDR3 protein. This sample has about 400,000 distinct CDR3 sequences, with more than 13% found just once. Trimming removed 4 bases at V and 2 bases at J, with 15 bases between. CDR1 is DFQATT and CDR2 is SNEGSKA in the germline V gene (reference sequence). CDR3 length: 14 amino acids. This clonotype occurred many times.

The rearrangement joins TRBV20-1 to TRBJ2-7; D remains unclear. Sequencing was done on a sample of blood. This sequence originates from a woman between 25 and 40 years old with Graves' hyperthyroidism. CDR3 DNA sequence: TGCAGTGCTACCCCCTTACGTGGTACCTACGAGCAGTACTTC. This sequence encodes CSATPLRGTYEQYF.